This entry lists 9 T cell receptor beta chains sequenced from one sample in a study of blood T cell repertoires in COVID-19. Clones were sequenced by immunoSEQ multiplex PCR, and TCRdb holds only the in-frame ones, with some missing. The data contain around 190,000 clones, 80% to 90% of them singletons. Sequenced input: PBMCs or T cells enriched from blood (not recorded which). The source is a woman in her late teens or twenties who had recovered from COVID-19.

This chain links TRBV5-1 with TRBJ2-1, with D possibly matching TRBD1 (6 bases). From germline, CDR1 is SGHRS and CDR2 YFSETQ. The CDR3 is 17 residues long. The V gene lost 4 bases and the J gene lost 0 bases, with 17 bases spanning the gap. The CDR3: CASSLLLAGDSYNEQFF. In nucleotides, the CDR3 is TGCGCCAGCAGCCTTCTGCTGGCAGGGGACTCCTACAATGAGCAGTTCTTC.

The chain recombines TRBV28 with TRBJ2-1, with 9 positions matching TRBD1. This CDR3 region has 16 residues. V trimming: 1 base; J trimming: 4 bases; junction bases outside the gene matches: 5. Germline-derived CDR1 and CDR2 are MDHEN and SYDVKM. CDR3 sequence (DNA): TGTGCCAGCAGTTTATCCGGGACAGGGCGATACAATGAGCAGTTCTTC. This encodes CASSLSGTGRYNEQFF.

The chain links TRBV6-5 to TRBJ1-2; possibly TRBD1 for D (5 bases). CDR1 MNHEY and CDR2 SVGAGI come from the germline V gene. With 8 bases removed from V and 4 bases from J, the gap between germline ends came to 11 bases. CDR3 length equals 12 residues. The CDR3 DNA reads TGTGCCAGCGGGGCCCCCCTCTATGGCTACACCTTC. This translates into CASGAPLYGYTF.

V usage is TRBV4-2 and J usage is TRBJ2-3, with 9 bases that match TRBD2. This CDR3 comprises 17 residues. After removal of 3 bases from V and 3 bases from J, the junction contained 10 bases not matched to a gene. In germline, CDR1 is LGHNA, CDR2 YNFKEQ. The CDR3, as DNA: TGTGCCAGCAGCCAGAAAATGGGTACTAGCGGGACAGATACGCAGTATTTT. Its translation: CASSQKMGTSGTDTQYF.

V usage is TRBV5-5 and J usage is TRBJ2-5; 7 bases match TRBD1. V shed 4 bases, J shed 0 bases, and the junction held 3 bases outside the gene matches. Looked up from germline, CDR1 is SGHKS and CDR2 is YYEKEE (reference sequence). The CDR3 contains 14 residues. The CDR3 loop is CASSIGTDQETQYF. The CDR3 region has the DNA TGTGCCAGCAGCATCGGGACAGACCAAGAGACCCAGTACTTC.

The chain links TRBV11-2 to TRBJ1-1, with D hard to call. Germline V gene lookup returns CDR1 SGHAT and CDR2 FQNNGV. This CDR3 spans 14 amino acids. The V and J ends lost 1 base and 2 bases respectively, with 8 bases between them. This CDR3 reads CASSLALLNTEAFF. Written as DNA, the CDR3 is TGTGCCAGCAGCTTAGCACTTTTAAACACTGAAGCTTTCTTT.

The DNA for the CDR3 is TGCGCCAGCACCTCCGGACAGGGCGGCTACACCTTC. Its translation is CASTSGQGGYTF. The chain recombines TRBV10-2 with TRBJ1-2; 8 bases match TRBD1. Trimming removed 7 bases from V and 8 bases from J; junction bases left unmatched: 6. CDR1 and CDR2 (germline): WSHSY, SAAADI. There are 12 residues in the CDR3.

The V and J genes are TRBV5-6 and TRBJ1-6; D is ambiguous. This CDR3 is built from 16 residues. Looked up from germline, CDR1 is SGHDT and CDR2 is YYEEEE. V gave up 0 bases and J gave up 7 bases, with 14 bases separating them. The CDR3 DNA is TGTGCCAGCAGCTTGGGCCCTACAGTGACGAATTCACCCCTCCACTTT. Translated, it gives CASSLGPTVTNSPLHF. The complete variable domain, with remaining parts taken from reference TRBV5-6 and TRBJ1-6, reads DAGVTQSPTHLIKTRGQQVTLRCSPKSGHDTVSWYQQALGQGPQFIFQYYEEEERQRGNFPDRFSGHQFPNYSSELNVNALLLGDSALYLCASSLGPTVTNSPLHFGNGTRLTVT.

The chain links TRBV5-1 to TRBJ2-6, with 11 bases matching TRBD1. Trimming removed 5 bases from V and 2 bases from J; junction bases left unmatched: 3. Germline values: CDR1 SGHRS, CDR2 YFSETQ. The CDR3 length is 16 residues. DNA of the CDR3: TGCGCCAGCAGAGGACAGGGGGCTGCTGGGGCCAACGTCCTGACTTTC. Protein sequence: CASRGQGAAGANVLTF. Variable domain in full (rest from reference TRBV5-1 and TRBJ2-6): KAGVTQTPRYLIKTRGQQVTLSCSPISGHRSVSWYQQTPGQGLQFLFEYFSETQRNKGNFPGRFSGRQFSNSRSEMNVSTLELGDSALYLCASRGQGAAGANVLTFGAGSRLTVL.